Listed below are T cell receptor beta chains from one sample, sequenced in a study of identical twins. TCRdb itself ran the 5' RACE reads through MiXCR, one entry per CDR3 protein. The sample carries about 430,000 distinct CDR3 sequences, about 18% recorded once. The sequenced sample consisted of naive T cells sorted from blood. These receptors all stem from a man between 45 and 60 years old in good health. Both conserved end residues are trimmed from each CDR3. The order of the fields is V gene, J gene, CDR3 protein.

>TRBV29-1|TRBJ2-3
SVGPSGSTDTQY
>TRBV9|TRBJ2-1
ASSVAGESYNEQF
>TRBV15|TRBJ1-2
ATSRPTGGLPKDYGYT
>TRBV7-2|TRBJ1-6
ASSLDANSPLH
>TRBV12-3/TRBV12-4|TRBJ1-3
ASSIGSSGNTIY
>TRBV6-4|TRBJ2-1
ASPEVAGPDEQF
>TRBV5-4|TRBJ2-1
ASSLASGRGEEQF
>TRBV4-1|TRBJ2-3
ASSQISDPADTQY
>TRBV7-8|TRBJ2-7
ASSIDRVEQY
>TRBV20-1|TRBJ1-2
SARMGPGSDYGYT
>TRBV5-1|TRBJ2-5
ASRMRGAGQETQY
>TRBV7-8|TRBJ1-5
ASSLDRGVNQPQH
>TRBV29-1|TRBJ2-3
SVEGRNTDTQY
>TRBV11-2|TRBJ2-7
ASSSMGHEQY
>TRBV9|TRBJ2-7
ASSPSVGLGEQY
>TRBV12-3/TRBV12-4|TRBJ2-6
ASSLGGGSSGANVLT
>TRBV20-1|TRBJ1-5
SAEGVPSGSNQPQH
>TRBV28|TRBJ1-1
ASRTSTGDIGTEAF
>TRBV7-8|TRBJ2-7
ASSLAVADYEQY
>TRBV20-1|TRBJ1-4
SARDSRGGNEKLF
>TRBV15|TRBJ2-7
ATSRTGTGNSYEQY
>TRBV4-3|TRBJ1-1
ASSQDRGAWDTEAF
>TRBV9|TRBJ2-5
ASSVATTSGQETQY
>TRBV3-1|TRBJ1-3
ASSYFRDRGTGNTIY
>TRBV5-1|TRBJ2-2
ASSLEARGAGELF
>TRBV6-6|TRBJ2-5
ASSYRREETQY
>TRBV5-1|TRBJ2-7
ASSLSPQGANEQY
>TRBV6-5|TRBJ2-7
ASSYRGGEREQY
>TRBV15|TRBJ2-1
ATSHKGGGLTYSYNEQF
>TRBV5-6|TRBJ2-2
ASSFGGIAGELF
>TRBV27|TRBJ1-5
ASRQEGGYSNQPQH
>TRBV6-2/TRBV6-3|TRBJ2-1
ASSLVQKQF
>TRBV25-1|TRBJ2-7
ASSESGVLPYEQY
>TRBV7-9|TRBJ1-1
ASSSGGSTEAF
>TRBV7-9|TRBJ2-7
ASSRVNDIYEQY
>TRBV20-1|TRBJ2-4
SARSGRPILNKNIQY
>TRBV11-2|TRBJ2-3
ASSTTGGPSLTDTQY
>TRBV4-3|TRBJ2-1
ASSQDRGGIPL
>TRBV5-1|TRBJ1-1
ASSDTMNTEAF
>TRBV18|TRBJ2-1
ASSPRTENNEQF
>TRBV25-1|TRBJ1-5
ASSPGTGGIQPQH
>TRBV6-2/TRBV6-3|TRBJ2-3
ASSYSNFLGYDTQY
>TRBV25-1|TRBJ2-3
ASTSRQGLNTQY
>TRBV7-2|TRBJ2-2
ASSLGQQGAPNTGELF
>TRBV20-1|TRBJ2-7
SARTGADEQY
>TRBV10-3|TRBJ2-5
ASGRYQETQY
>TRBV7-9|TRBJ2-7
ASSAQGGARPEQY
>TRBV3-1|TRBJ2-3
ASSQGLAGAVDTQY
>TRBV7-2|TRBJ2-1
ASSLGGTSSYNEQF
>TRBV27|TRBJ2-5
ASSSLSTGGETQY
>TRBV27|TRBJ2-1
ASSLAGLAGGYEQF
>TRBV20-1|TRBJ2-7
SARGTGGYEQY
>TRBV5-1|TRBJ2-7
ASRLVSGSYEQY
>TRBV7-8|TRBJ2-3
ASSPREGSTDTQY